This T cell receptor beta chain originates from a study of blood T cells in healthy people across ages. This clonotype has a handful of counts. Per the germline V gene, CDR1 is LNHNV and CDR2 is YYDKDF (reference sequence). With 5 bases clipped from V and 2 bases from J, the junction kept 10 bases outside the gene matches. CDR3 size: 16 residues. It was with a sample-barcoded 5' primer and a J-beta primer mix that a second PCR of roughly 7 to 12 cycles was run. TCRdb fed the 5' RACE reads into MiXCR, producing one record per CDR3 protein. The table lists roughly 2 million distinct CDR3 sequences, about 50% of them singletons, with over 2% in the top ten. Donors each provided 9.5 to 10 milliliters of peripheral blood.

The sequence derives from a woman aged 35 to 49 in good health. The rearrangement uses TRBV15 and TRBJ2-3; TRBD1 matches at 7 bases. Sequencing used blood. The CDR3 bases are TGTGCCACCAGCGGTGAGACAGGGCCGTACACAGATACGCAGTATTTT. Protein product: CATSGETGPYTDTQYF.